One and the same sample provided the 21 T cell receptor beta chains below, sequenced in a study of blood T cell repertoires in COVID-19 (dated by TCRdb to the early 2020s). Library preparation used the immunoSEQ multiplex PCR assay. TCRdb carries this immuneACCESS record with in-frame sequences only. Its versions omit some clonotypes, under half of them owing to an unresolved V gene in the studies checked, with the rest unexplained. For this sample there are approximately 150,000 clones; 80% to 90% appear just once. The top ten clonotypes cover 5% to 6% of the sample. The material sequenced was peripheral blood. The receptor set was obtained from a woman between 45 and 60 years old with COVID-19, enrolled during active disease.

In DNA, the CDR3 is TGTGCCAGCAGCTCCTTGGGACAGGGTGCGGCAGAGCAGTACTTC. As protein: CASSSLGQGAAEQYF. The rearrangement links TRBV6-5 to TRBJ2-7, with TRBD1 matching over 9 bases. V was pared by 6 bases and J by 7 bases, with 13 bases of the junction left unmatched. This CDR3 is built from 15 residues. The germline CDR1 and CDR2 sequences are MNHEY and SVGAGI.

This clone was picked up a small number of times. Different DNA sequences within this sample yield the same CDR3. The chain joins TRBV9 to TRBJ2-7, with 12 bases that match TRBD1. CDR1 is SGDLS, CDR2 YYNGEE, per germline. V shed 2 bases and J 1 base; nucleotides not matched to a gene: 1. CDR3 length: 15 residues. In nucleotides, the CDR3 is TGTGCCAGCAGCGTGGGACAGGGGGCTTCCTACGAGCAGTACTTC. This translates into CASSVGQGASYEQYF.

The chain couples TRBV28 to TRBJ2-7; the D is unclear. Germline CDR1 reads MDHEN; CDR2 reads SYDVKM. V was pared by 5 bases and J by 2 bases, with 13 bases between. The CDR3 length is 14 residues. DNA for the CDR3: TGTGCCAGCAGTCCATCGACACCAACCTACGAGCAGTACTTC. Protein: CASSPSTPTYEQYF. The full variable domain, rest sourced from reference TRBV28 and TRBJ2-7, is DVKVTQSSRYLVKRTGEKVFLECVQDMDHENMFWYRQDPGLGLRLIYFSYDVKMKEKGDIPEGYSVSREKKERFSLILESASTNQTSMYLCASSPSTPTYEQYFGPGTRLTVT.

A single count supports this clone. The V and J genes are TRBV3-1 (or the pseudogene TRBV3-2) and TRBJ2-3, with a weak D call TRBD2 (5 bases). Germline CDR1 reads LGHDT; CDR2 reads YNNKEL (reference sequence). This CDR3 spans 16 amino acids. V gave up 1 base and J gave up 1 base, with 12 bases separating them. The CDR3 sequence is CASSQVWASRTDTQYF. CDR3 sequence (DNA): TGTGCCAGCAGCCAAGTCTGGGCTAGCCGCACAGATACGCAGTATTTT.

As DNA, the CDR3 is TGCAGTGCTAGTAGCCGGGGGGCGAGTTACAATGAGCAGTTCTTC. Residues: CSASSRGASYNEQFF. This chain joins TRBV20-1 and TRBJ2-1; tentatively, D is TRBD2 (7 bases). Trimming removed 3 bases at V and 4 bases at J, with 16 bases between. This CDR3 has 15 amino acids. From germline, CDR1 is DFQATT and CDR2 SNEGSKA (reference sequence).

The V and J genes are TRBV3-1 (or the pseudogene TRBV3-2) and TRBJ1-5, with D possibly being TRBD1 (5 bases). Per the germline V gene, CDR1 is LGHDT and CDR2 is YNNKEL (reference sequence). Trimming removed 3 bases at V and 0 bases at J, with 9 bases between. The CDR3 loop spans 15 amino acids. The CDR3 here is CASSQGLYSNQPQHF. As DNA, the CDR3 is TGTGCCAGCAGCCAGGGACTCTATAGCAATCAGCCCCAGCATTTT.

The V and J genes are TRBV19 and TRBJ1-2; no clear D. The CDR3 has 13 amino acids. V was shortened by 0 bases and J by 7 bases, with 9 bases between the two germline ends. CDR1 and CDR2 from the germline V gene are LNHDA and SQIVND (reference sequence). CDR3 nucleotides: TGTGCCAGTAGTATAGAGCGCGGTCGTGGCTACACCTTC. Translating it yields CASSIERGRGYTF.

The chain couples TRBV19 to TRBJ2-5; 9 bases fit TRBD1. The ends lost 1 base at V and 5 bases at J; junction bases unmatched: 5. The CDR3 has 15 amino acids. Looked up from germline, CDR1 is LNHDA and CDR2 is SQIVND (reference sequence). The CDR3, as DNA: TGTGCCAGTAGTATAGTCACCGGGACAGGGGAGACCCAGTACTTC. This sequence encodes CASSIVTGTGETQYF.

The genes are TRBV4-2 and TRBJ1-6; unclear D gene. With 0 bases removed from V and 7 bases from J, the gap between germline ends came to 16 bases. In germline, CDR1 is LGHNA, CDR2 YNFKEQ. There are 17 residues in the CDR3. CDR3 nucleotide sequence: TGTGCCAGCAGCCAAGATCGGGGTTTCCGTGGGAATTCACCCCTCCACTTT. This encodes CASSQDRGFRGNSPLHF.

This chain uses TRBV6-5 with TRBJ2-3; the match to TRBD2 covers 8 bases. J gave up 0 bases and V 6 bases, and 5 bases lay outside the gene matches. Germline lookup yields CDR1 MNHEY and CDR2 SVGAGI. This CDR3 region has 15 residues. In DNA form, the CDR3 reads TGTGCCAGCAGGGTCGGGGGGGTTAGCACAGATACGCAGTATTTT. Amino acids: CASRVGGVSTDTQYF.

This sequence joins TRBV29-1 and TRBJ2-7; 10 bases are shared with TRBD2. The CDR3 extends over 16 amino acids. The J segment lost 0 bases and the V segment lost 1 base, leaving 6 bases of the junction unmatched. The V gene's germline CDR1 is SQVTM and CDR2 ANQGSEA. This CDR3 is CSVEGPLAGSSYEQYF. CDR3 bases: TGCAGCGTTGAAGGGCCACTAGCGGGGAGCTCCTACGAGCAGTACTTC.

A single count supports this clone. The chain couples TRBV5-1 to TRBJ1-1; D is ambiguous. V lost 5 bases to trimming and J lost 0 bases, with 11 bases between them. This CDR3 is 14 amino acids long. Germline-derived CDR1 and CDR2 are SGHRS and YFSETQ. The CDR3 region has the DNA TGCGCCAGCAGTTCGTCCGTATTGAACACTGAAGCTTTCTTT. Protein sequence: CASSSSVLNTEAFF.

The genes are TRBV10-1 and TRBJ2-3; 10 nucleotides match TRBD2. Germline CDR1 reads WNHNN; CDR2 reads SYGVQD (reference sequence). The V gene end was trimmed by 4 bases and the J gene end by 3 bases; junction bases not matched to a gene: 7. CDR3 length: 16 residues. The CDR3 nucleotides read TGCGCCAGCAGTGTTACTAGCGGGGTCGGAACAGATACGCAGTATTTT. This gives the protein CASSVTSGVGTDTQYF.

The chain recombines TRBV28 with TRBJ2-7; 7 bases match TRBD1. CDR1 and CDR2 (germline): MDHEN, SYDVKM. The CDR3 is 17 amino acids. V was clipped by 6 bases and J by 3 bases; unmatched bases: 17. CDR3 residues: CASRPALTGSPFYEQYF. The DNA of the CDR3 is TGTGCCAGCAGGCCCGCCCTGACAGGGAGTCCTTTCTACGAGCAGTACTTC.

J is TRBJ1-2 and V is TRBV11-2, with 8 bases identical to TRBD1. The trim removed 5 bases at V and 4 bases at J, leaving 6 bases unmatched. The CDR3 contains 14 residues. Germline CDR1 reads SGHAT; CDR2 reads FQNNGV. The CDR3: CASSAAQGGYGYTF. The DNA for the CDR3 is TGTGCCAGCAGCGCCGCACAGGGGGGCTATGGCTACACCTTC.

J is TRBJ2-1 and V is TRBV11-3; tentative D call: TRBD1 (6 bases). This CDR3 is 13 amino acids long. CDR1 SGHNT and CDR2 YENEEA come from the germline V gene. With 5 bases removed from V and 3 bases from J, the gap between germline ends came to 8 bases. This chain's CDR3 is CASSRDNYNEQFF. The CDR3 DNA reads TGTGCCAGCAGCCGGGACAACTACAATGAGCAGTTCTTC.

The chain carries TRBV10-3 and TRBJ1-6, with D maybe TRBD1 (5 bases). V dropped 10 bases and J dropped 2 bases, with 9 bases sitting between them. The CDR3 is 13 amino acids. Germline assignment: CDR1 ENHRY and CDR2 SYGVKD. The CDR3 region is CATTDTYNSPLHF. The DNA for the CDR3 is TGTGCCACGACGGACACCTATAATTCACCCCTCCACTTT.

The V call is TRBV6-5, the J call TRBJ1-5; no firm D call. This CDR3 comprises 15 residues. Looked up from germline, CDR1 is MNHEY and CDR2 is SVGAGI. The ends were cut back, 0 bases at V and 0 bases at J, with 6 bases in the middle. The CDR3 loop reads CASSYSRHSNQPQHF. The DNA of the CDR3 is TGTGCCAGCAGTTACTCGAGGCATAGCAATCAGCCCCAGCATTTT.

The rearrangement joins TRBV4-1 to TRBJ1-4; D may be TRBD1 (5 bases). The CDR3 sequence is 16 residues long. The germline CDR1 and CDR2 sequences are MGHRA and YSYEKL. With 0 bases removed from V and 4 bases from J, the gap between germline ends came to 12 bases. In DNA, the CDR3 is TGCGCCAGCAGCCAAGATATCGGGGGGGGTAATGAAAAACTGTTTTTT. Amino acids: CASSQDIGGGNEKLFF.

The J gene is TRBJ2-2, the V gene TRBV19; 9 bases fit TRBD1. This CDR3 has 17 amino acids. CDR1 and CDR2 (germline): LNHDA, SQIVND (reference sequence). The ends lost 0 bases at V and 4 bases at J; junction bases unmatched: 6. CDR3 sequence reads: CASSIDLSDRGTGELFF. DNA for the CDR3: TGTGCCAGTAGTATAGATCTATCGGACAGGGGCACCGGGGAGCTGTTTTTT.

The chain uses TRBV30 and TRBJ2-3; D unresolved. Germline V gene lookup returns CDR1 GTSNPN and CDR2 SVGIG (reference sequence). CDR3 length: 13 residues. The V gene lost 5 bases and the J gene lost 6 bases, with 15 bases spanning the gap. The CDR3 reads CAWGSSEADTQYF. The CDR3 region has the DNA TGTGCCTGGGGGTCGTCCGAGGCGGATACGCAGTATTTT.